The 14 T cell receptor beta chains given below trace back to one sample, sequenced in a study of cytotoxic CD8 clonotypes in ibrutinib-treated CLL. Libraries were prepared by immunoSEQ multiplex PCR; TCRdb keeps only in-frame clonotypes and omits some of them. The sample consists of about 50,000 clones, around 78% of them appearing once. The sequenced sample was PBMCs, obtained after 24 months of ibrutinib treatment. Receptors were obtained from a human donor with chronic lymphocytic leukemia.

The chain links TRBV28 to TRBJ2-5, with D possibly being TRBD1 (5 bases). The CDR3 totals 13 residues. Deletions cut 10 bases from V and 0 bases from J, with 12 bases between. Germline V gene sequence: CDR1 MDHEN, CDR2 SYDVKM. CDR3: CAISQGNQETQYF. DNA for the CDR3: TGTGCCATCAGCCAGGGTAACCAAGAGACCCAGTACTTC.

J is TRBJ2-5 and V is TRBV2, with D unclear. Germline V gene lookup returns CDR1 SNHLY and CDR2 FYNNEI. The CDR3 is made up of 14 amino acids. V lost 4 bases to trimming and J lost 2 bases, with 11 bases between them. CDR3 loop: CASSGSSVQETQYF. The CDR3 region has the DNA TGTGCCAGCAGTGGATCGTCGGTTCAAGAGACCCAGTACTTC.

The chain couples TRBV28 to TRBJ1-5, with a weak D call TRBD1 (5 bases). CDR3 length: 13 residues. The germline V gene has CDR1 MDHEN and CDR2 SYDVKM. With 3 bases removed from V and 7 bases from J, the gap between germline ends came to 10 bases. The CDR3 loop reads CASSFEGFQPQHF. CDR3 nucleotide sequence: TGTGCCAGCAGTTTTGAGGGGTTCCAGCCCCAGCATTTT.

This chain connects TRBV6-5 to TRBJ2-2; 10 bases align to TRBD1. The CDR3 length is 14 residues. Germline V lookup: CDR1 MNHEY, CDR2 SVGAGI. With 6 bases clipped from V and 2 bases from J, the junction kept 0 bases outside the gene matches. CDR3 protein: CASRTGGNTGELFF. The CDR3 DNA reads as TGTGCCAGCAGGACAGGGGGCAACACCGGGGAGCTGTTTTTT.

This chain uses TRBV2 with TRBJ1-2, with a tentative D call TRBD1 (5 bases). The V and J ends lost 2 bases and 4 bases respectively, with 14 bases between them. Germline CDR1 reads SNHLY; CDR2 reads FYNNEI. This CDR3 comprises 15 residues. CDR3 amino acids: CASSEFREATYGYTF. CDR3 DNA sequence: TGTGCCAGCAGTGAATTCAGGGAAGCAACCTATGGCTACACCTTC.

Only a few counts were recorded for this clone. The chain combines TRBV11-3 with TRBJ2-2; D gene uncertain. Per germline, CDR1 SGHNT and CDR2 YENEEA. The length of the CDR3 is 15 residues. Trimming took 0 bases from V and 7 from J, leaving 12 bases between them. The CDR3 reads CASSLDDRNYGELFF. In nucleotides, the CDR3 is TGTGCCAGCAGCTTAGATGATCGAAATTACGGGGAGCTGTTTTTT.

The chain employs TRBV14 and TRBJ2-7; D assignment may be TRBD1 or TRBD2 (6 bases each). V lost 5 bases, J lost 7 bases, and 24 bases lay in between. Germline CDR1 is SGHDN and CDR2 is FVKESK. CDR3 size: 16 residues. The CDR3, as DNA: TGTGCCAGCAGCACGAGGGGGGTCGAGTACCATGGTGAGCAGTACTTC. Its translation is CASSTRGVEYHGEQYF.

The J gene is TRBJ1-2, the V gene TRBV7-9; TRBD1 agrees at 10 bases. Trimming took 6 bases from V and 2 from J; bases not matched to a gene: 6. CDR1 SEHNR and CDR2 FQNEAQ come from the germline V gene (reference sequence). The length of the CDR3 is 15 residues. Written as DNA, the CDR3 is TGTGCCAGCAGGACGGACAGGGGGAAGAACTATGGCTACACCTTC. This gives the protein CASRTDRGKNYGYTF.

The chain combines TRBV4-2 with TRBJ2-7; D may match TRBD1 or TRBD2 (5 bases each). V was trimmed by 1 base and J by 3 bases, leaving 19 bases between them. Germline CDR1 reads LGHNA; CDR2 reads YNFKEQ. The CDR3 consists of 17 residues. This CDR3 is CASSQAGAFGGSYEQYF. In DNA form, the CDR3 reads TGTGCCAGCAGCCAAGCCGGGGCCTTCGGTGGGAGCTACGAGCAGTACTTC.

The chain uses TRBV6-6 and TRBJ2-1; TRBD2 matches at 8 bases. CDR3 length: 16 amino acids. CDR1 is MNHNY, CDR2 SVGAGI, per germline (reference sequence). Trimming cost V 0 bases and J 6 bases; bases outside gene matches: 7. CDR3 amino acids: CASSYSRGGTANEQFF. CDR3 nucleotides: TGTGCCAGCAGTTACTCCCGGGGGGGGACCGCCAATGAGCAGTTCTTC.

The chain links TRBV5-1 to TRBJ2-1, with no clear D. There are 14 residues in the CDR3. Deletions cut 2 bases from V and 0 bases from J, with 6 bases between. Looked up from germline, CDR1 is SGHRS and CDR2 is YFSETQ. The CDR3 protein is CASSFQSSYNEQFF. DNA of the CDR3: TGCGCCAGCAGCTTCCAGAGCTCCTACAATGAGCAGTTCTTC.

The J gene is TRBJ1-2, the V gene TRBV18; D may be TRBD1 (6 bases). The V gene's germline CDR1 is KGHSH and CDR2 LQKENI. Deletions cut 0 bases from V and 2 bases from J, with 13 bases between. The CDR3 covers 16 residues. The CDR3 DNA is TGTGCCAGCTCACCACCTTTCAGGGGACCAAACTATGGCTACACCTTC. It translates to CASSPPFRGPNYGYTF.

As regards this clone: At one of its ends the junction is not consistent with the germline gene, which may arise from a read error. The gene calls are TRBV28 and TRBJ2-7, with 12 bases matching TRBD2. Looked up from germline, CDR1 is MDHEN and CDR2 is SYDVKM. The CDR3 sequence is 11 residues long. The chain's CDR3 is CASSSTSGSLF. The CDR3 DNA reads TGTGCCAGCAGTTCGACTAGCGGGAGCCTTTTC.

This clone was seen only once. The V call is TRBV7-9, the J call TRBJ2-3; D is unclear. Germline V gene data show CDR1 as SEHNR and CDR2 as FQNEAQ (reference sequence). Deletions cut 5 bases from V and 7 bases from J, with 10 bases between. This CDR3 has 12 amino acids. CDR3 sequence reads: CASSVLDNTQYF. CDR3 coding DNA: TGTGCCAGCAGCGTCCTAGACAATACGCAGTATTTT.